A selection of T cell receptor beta chains follows, all from one sample in a study of T cells after yellow fever vaccination. MiXCR, applied by TCRdb to the 5' RACE reads, yields one record per CDR3 protein. The table includes nearly 45,000 distinct CDR3 sequences, under 8% detected once. This material consisted of CD8+ T cells not binding an NS4B(214-222) dextramer, sorted from PBMCs, taken 45 days after the yellow fever booster vaccination. These receptors were collected from a man aged 30-40 years who received the YFV17D yellow fever vaccine. The CDR3 runs from the conserved cysteine through the conserved F or W. D genes are given only for firm matches. Size values are once, few and many counts, or a class for expanded clones, and some rows have none.

>many|NA|TRBJ1-4|TRBV4-3
CASSQDGGFNEKLFF
TGCGCCAGCAGCCAAGATGGGGGGTTTAATGAAAAACTGTTTTTT
>many|NA|TRBJ2-1|TRBV5-6
CASKEGTYNEQFF
TGTGCCAGCAAGGAGGGGACCTACAATGAGCAGTTCTTC
>many|TRBD2|TRBJ2-7|TRBV2
CASSGTSATYEQYF
TGTGCCAGCAGTGGGACTAGCGCAACCTACGAGCAGTACTTC
>many|TRBD2|TRBJ2-2|TRBV5-4
CASSYAGGAGELFF
TGTGCCAGCAGCTACGCGGGAGGGGCCGGGGAGCTGTTTTTT
>few|NA|TRBJ2-1|TRBV19
CASTVFGWGDNEQFF
TGTGCCAGTACCGTATTTGGGTGGGGGGACAATGAGCAGTTCTTC
>many|NA|TRBJ2-7|TRBV7-6
CASSLEISYEQYF
TGTGCCAGCAGCTTAGAGATCTCCTACGAGCAGTACTTC
>many|NA|TRBJ2-1|TRBV2
CASSEAHGGVNHEQFF
TGTGCCAGCAGTGAAGCGCACGGCGGGGTGAACCATGAGCAGTTCTTC
>many|TRBD2|TRBJ2-3|TRBV11-2
CASSLLAGVSTDTQYF
TGTGCCAGCAGCCTACTAGCGGGAGTTAGCACAGATACGCAGTATTTT
>many|NA|TRBJ2-2|TRBV6-5
CASNPVGTGELFF
TGTGCCAGCAATCCGGTTGGTACCGGGGAGCTGTTTTTT
>many|NA|TRBJ2-1|TRBV10-3
CAISDGRRQVDEQFF
TGTGCCATCAGTGACGGGCGGAGACAGGTGGATGAGCAGTTCTTC
>NA|NA|TRBJ2-7|TRBV7-2
CASSFLGRAYEQYF
TGTGCCAGCAGCTTCCTGGGCCGGGCGTACGAGCAGTACTTC
>many|NA|TRBJ1-2|TRBV7-8
CASSLDPLGGYTF
TGTGCCAGCAGCTTAGATCCGTTAGGGGGCTACACCTTC
>many|TRBD2|TRBJ2-7|TRBV29-1
CSVVWTSSYEQYF
TGCAGCGTTGTTTGGACTAGCTCCTACGAGCAGTACTTC
>many|NA|TRBJ1-2|TRBV29-1
CSVAGELGYTF
TGCAGCGTTGCAGGTGAACTCGGCTACACCTTC
>many|NA|TRBJ2-2|TRBV7-2
CASSLNTGELFF
TGTGCCAGCAGCCTGAACACCGGGGAGCTGTTTTTT
>few|NA|TRBJ1-6|TRBV5-6
CASSPWGGHSPLHF
TGTGCCAGCAGCCCATGGGGGGGACATTCACCCCTCCACTTT
>many|TRBD2|TRBJ2-7|TRBV9
CASSTSGREASYEQYF
TGTGCCAGCAGCACGTCCGGGCGGGAGGCCTCCTACGAGCAGTACTTC
>many|NA|TRBJ2-7|TRBV27
CASSFRQNYEQYF
TGTGCCAGCAGTTTCCGGCAGAACTACGAGCAGTACTTC
>many|NA|TRBJ2-1|TRBV5-1
CASTGMLEQFF
TGCGCCAGCACTGGTATGCTTGAGCAGTTCTTC
>few|NA|TRBJ2-7|TRBV20-1
CSATVSYEQYF
TGCAGTGCTACTGTCTCCTACGAGCAGTACTTC
>many|NA|TRBJ2-4|TRBV4-3
CASSQDWDDGSGKNIQYF
TGCGCCAGCAGCCAAGATTGGGACGATGGTAGCGGAAAAAACATTCAGTACTTC
>few|NA|TRBJ1-5|TRBV11-2
CASKGRGSNQPQHF
TGTGCCAGCAAGGGCAGGGGTAGCAATCAGCCCCAGCATTTT
>few|TRBD2|TRBJ2-1|TRBV29-1
CSVALTSGNNEQFF
TGCAGCGTTGCCCTGACTAGCGGGAACAATGAGCAGTTCTTC
>NA|NA|TRBJ1-1|TRBV5-6
CAISSGLGTEAFF
TGTGCCATCAGCTCCGGACTGGGCACTGAAGCTTTCTTT
>many|NA|TRBJ2-7|TRBV14
CASSQDLAYEQYF
TGTGCCAGCAGCCAAGACCTCGCATACGAGCAGTACTTC
>few|NA|TRBJ2-7|TRBV12-3/TRBV12-4
CASSLDLEQYF
TGTGCCAGCAGTTTAGATCTCGAGCAGTACTTC
>medium-sized|TRBD2|TRBJ2-1|TRBV2
CASRDVGLAGEWEQFF
TGTGCCAGCAGGGACGTGGGACTAGCGGGAGAATGGGAGCAGTTCTTC
>many|NA|TRBJ2-3|TRBV27
CASGPGLLTDTQYF
TGTGCCAGCGGACCGGGACTCCTCACAGATACGCAGTATTTT
>many|NA|TRBJ1-2|TRBV7-9
CASSQGGDYGYTF
TGTGCCAGCAGCCAAGGGGGGGACTATGGCTACACCTTC
>many|NA|TRBJ2-4|TRBV4-3
CASSQGGTQDIQYF
TGCGCCAGCAGCCAAGGGGGGACCCAAGACATTCAGTACTTC
>NA|TRBD1|TRBJ2-7|TRBV9
CASSVEGQATGEQYF
TGTGCCAGCAGCGTAGAGGGACAGGCGACGGGGGAGCAGTACTTC
>many|TRBD2|TRBJ2-1|TRBV4-1
CASSQERGAGGNEQFF
TGCGCCAGCAGCCAAGAAAGGGGAGCGGGGGGAAATGAGCAGTTCTTC
>many|NA|TRBJ2-7|TRBV29-1
CSVVQQSSYEQYF
TGCAGCGTTGTCCAACAGAGCTCCTACGAGCAGTACTTC
>few|NA|TRBJ2-2|TRBV3-1
CASSPPSATGELFF
TGTGCCAGCAGCCCCCCAAGTGCGACCGGGGAGCTGTTTTTT
>NA|NA|TRBJ2-7|TRBV7-2
CASSLGSPGTWSYQQYF
TGTGCCAGCAGCTTGGGCAGTCCCGGGACTTGGTCCTACCAGCAGTACTTC
>many|NA|TRBJ2-1|TRBV29-1
CSVEAPNEQFF
TGCAGCGTTGAGGCCCCAAATGAGCAGTTCTTC
>many|NA|TRBJ1-1|TRBV11-2
CASLGWNTEAFF
TGTGCCAGCCTCGGGTGGAACACTGAAGCTTTCTTT
>many|NA|TRBJ1-5|TRBV4-1
CASSQGFIQPQHF
TGCGCCAGCAGCCAAGGATTTATCCAGCCCCAGCATTTT
>NA|NA|TRBJ1-2|TRBV2
CASIGGAKGYTF
TGTGCCAGCATTGGAGGGGCCAAGGGCTACACCTTC
>many|TRBD2|TRBJ2-3|TRBV27
CASGLAGSDTQYF
TGTGCCAGCGGACTAGCGGGTTCAGATACGCAGTATTTT
>many|TRBD1|TRBJ2-2|TRBV7-6
CASSLTVTRGITGELFF
TGTGCCAGCAGCTTAACGGTGACCAGGGGGATTACCGGGGAGCTGTTTTTT
>many|TRBD2|TRBJ2-7|TRBV12-3/TRBV12-4
CASSPSGGYEQYF
TGTGCCAGCAGTCCTAGCGGGGGCTACGAGCAGTACTTC
>NA|NA|TRBJ1-1|TRBV13
CASSQGYGGPNTEAFF
TGTGCCAGCAGCCAAGGGTACGGGGGCCCGAACACTGAAGCTTTCTTT
>many|TRBD1|TRBJ2-1|TRBV5-1
CASSGGDRSSYNEQFF
TGCGCCAGCAGCGGAGGGGACAGGAGCTCCTACAATGAGCAGTTCTTC
>many|NA|TRBJ2-1|TRBV6-5
CASTSNVRSYNEQFF
TGTGCCAGCACTTCCAACGTTCGCTCCTACAATGAGCAGTTCTTC
>many|NA|TRBJ2-7|TRBV27
CASIGQSGQYF
TGTGCCAGCATCGGACAATCGGGGCAGTACTTC
>NA|TRBD2|TRBJ2-7|TRBV4-1
CASSQVPSGDYEQYF
TGCGCCAGCAGCCAAGTCCCTAGCGGAGACTACGAGCAGTACTTC
>NA|TRBD1|TRBJ2-7|TRBV5-1
CASSLTRDRGHEQYF
TGCGCCAGCAGCTTGACACGGGACAGGGGGCACGAGCAGTACTTC
>many|NA|TRBJ1-5|TRBV7-9
CASSLGQQPQHF
TGTGCCAGCAGCTTAGGCCAGCAGCCCCAGCATTTT
>many|NA|TRBJ2-5|TRBV24-1
CATSDSGTEETQYF
TGTGCCACCAGTGATTCCGGCACGGAAGAGACCCAGTACTTC
>many|NA|TRBJ2-7|TRBV20-1
CSATATYEQYF
TGCAGTGCTACCGCCACCTACGAGCAGTACTTC
>few|TRBD2|TRBJ2-1|TRBV29-1
CSIPSGRGANEQFF
TGCAGCATTCCCTCAGGGCGGGGGGCCAATGAGCAGTTCTTC
>many|TRBD2|TRBJ2-5|TRBV6-6
CASSYSAGLGETQYF
TGTGCCAGCAGTTACTCAGCGGGGTTGGGGGAGACCCAGTACTTC
>many|NA|TRBJ2-3|TRBV29-1
CSVDGGLTDTQYF
TGCAGCGTTGACGGGGGGCTAACAGATACGCAGTATTTT
>many|TRBD2|TRBJ2-2|TRBV29-1
CSAPGGHEGELFF
TGCAGCGCCCCGGGAGGGCACGAGGGGGAGCTGTTTTTT
>many|NA|TRBJ2-7|TRBV27
CASSQGPGFYEQYF
TGTGCCAGCAGTCAGGGACCCGGTTTCTACGAGCAGTACTTC
>many|TRBD2|TRBJ2-1|TRBV11-2
CASSLRAGDDFWVVNEQFF
TGTGCCAGCAGCTTACGAGCGGGAGATGATTTTTGGGTAGTGAATGAGCAGTTCTTC
>many|TRBD2|TRBJ2-7|TRBV12-3/TRBV12-4
CASSLGSGYEQYF
TGTGCCAGCAGTTTAGGTAGCGGGTACGAGCAGTACTTC
>many|NA|TRBJ2-1|TRBV27
CASSLFVGYNEQFF
TGTGCCAGCAGTTTATTCGTGGGTTACAATGAGCAGTTCTTC